A selection of T cell receptor beta chains follows, all from one sample in a study of T cells in Graves' hyperthyroidism and ophthalmopathy. TCRdb fed the multiplex PCR reads into MiXCR, producing one record per CDR3 protein. The table lists fewer than 750,000 distinct CDR3 sequences, about 14% of them singletons. Material: blood. The receptors were gathered from a woman in her thirties or forties with Graves' ophthalmopathy. Each CDR3 is given without its conserved first and last residue. The D gene is left open where the match is weak. Size is stated for part of the rows, as once, few or many counts, or as a class when the clone is expanded.

many	NA	TRBV7-3	TRBJ2-5	ASSPTLGSRETQY
many	NA	TRBV27	TRBJ2-7	ASTSGSHSYEQY
few	NA	TRBV7-8	TRBJ2-5	ASSSGDRDTETQY
many	NA	TRBV6-5	TRBJ1-2	ASSTDWVGSYGYT
NA	NA	TRBV3-1	TRBJ2-2	ASSQGYLATGELF
many	NA	TRBV24-1	TRBJ2-2	ATSDFRDTGELF
few	TRBD1	TRBV11-1	TRBJ2-6	ASSLHRDRRGANVLT
NA	TRBD1	TRBV6-2/TRBV6-3	TRBJ2-6	ASSYGPGQGAGANVLT
many	TRBD1	TRBV6-1	TRBJ2-2	ASSRTGTGIPGELF
few	NA	TRBV29-1	TRBJ2-2	SVVYGDTGELF
few	NA	TRBV29-1	TRBJ2-7	SVEVGPAGHSDEQY
many	TRBD2	TRBV20-1	TRBJ2-5	SALGLAGLETQY
many	TRBD2	TRBV27	TRBJ2-5	ASSPEPSGRALAETQY
many	NA	TRBV28	TRBJ1-5	ASSTQGQYNQPQH
many	NA	TRBV20-1	TRBJ1-1	SARDWRGMDTEAF
many	NA	TRBV27	TRBJ2-6	ASSLRWSTGANVLT
few	NA	TRBV7-2	TRBJ1-6	ASTPGVNSPLH
many	NA	TRBV20-1	TRBJ2-5	SARGGHDGETQY
NA	TRBD1	TRBV9	TRBJ2-7	ASSTSRTGAYEQY
many	TRBD1	TRBV28	TRBJ1-2	ASSLRLGGQPT
many	NA	TRBV7-8	TRBJ2-5	ASSHSQGRETQY
NA	TRBD2	TRBV19	TRBJ2-5	ASSAWREGYETQY
many	TRBD1	TRBV30	TRBJ1-1	AWWTGENTEAF
many	NA	TRBV19	TRBJ1-5	ASSRDGGLDQPQH
NA	NA	TRBV20-1	TRBJ1-2	SASKDSNYGYT
many	NA	TRBV6-5	TRBJ1-2	ASSYSQGNYGYT
NA	TRBD2	TRBV7-3	TRBJ2-2	ASSLRLAGDGELF
many	NA	TRBV6-4	TRBJ1-5	ASTLSYDRGGGSNQPQH
many	NA	TRBV27	TRBJ1-2	ASSPVGGGYGYT